The sequence of this T cell receptor (beta chain) was determined in a study of cytomegalovirus exposure and HLA in healthy donors. In the case of this clone: The target antigen is unknown.

Primers included in the PCR were 60 Vbeta and 13 Jbeta primers. Per the study methods: An analysis that came later counted roughly 80 million unique TCR beta chains, approximately 11 million shared. Generated by immunoSEQ multiplex PCR, the TCRdb table keeps only in-frame clones and is missing some. V and J calls and clone size are as listed in that table; D and trimming were resolved from the DNA. The top ten clones hold about 1.9% of a sample with 150,000 to 200,000 clones, approximately 80% of them seen once. Among the donors, all were healthy bone marrow donors. Trimming pared 0 bases from V and 4 bases from J, leaving 13 bases between. This CDR3 comprises 16 residues. Germline CDR1 and CDR2: MGHRA and YSYEKL. Study-level points and caveats: Of the V segments, some could not be distinguished, including TRBV6-2 and TRBV6-3, and were excluded.

The V and J genes are TRBV4-1 and TRBJ2-1; weak D call: TRBD1 (6 bases). Sequenced material: PBMCs. The origin of this receptor is a woman aged 18-29 years in good health and CMV-seronegative. CDR3 residues: CASSQDPQGLYNEQFF. The CDR3 DNA sequence: TGCGCCAGCAGCCAAGATCCCCAGGGGCTATACAATGAGCAGTTCTTC.